These 13 T cell receptor beta chains share one sample of origin, sequenced in a study of regulatory T cells in long-lasting Graves disease. Time point indicated: persistent/refractory GD, antithyroid drugs over 5 years with positive TRAb. PBMC RNA served as the TCR library source. Both iRepertoire HTBI primers and Arm-PCR of CDR3 regions were used to build the TCR beta libraries. TCRdb analysed the multiplex PCR reads with MiXCR anew, one entry per CDR3 protein. The table shows some 440,000 distinct CDR3 sequences, with under 25% occurring only once. Sample: peripheral blood mononuclear cells (PBMCs), taken when the disease was refractory, from a patient treated with antithyroid drugs. These receptors all stem from a female donor with Graves disease.

Comment on this clonotype: One end of the junction is discordant with germline, which a read error may explain. This sequence joins TRBV2 and TRBJ2-7; tentatively, D is TRBD2 (5 bases). The CDR3 has 11 residues. Per germline, CDR1 SNHLY and CDR2 FYNNEI. CDR3 region: CASSADYKQYF. Here the CDR3 DNA reads TGTGCCAGCAGCGCCGACTACAAGCAGTACTTC. Complete variable domain (other parts from reference TRBV2 and TRBJ2-7): EPEVTQTPSHQVTQMGQEVILRCVPISNHLYFYWYRQILGQKVEFLVSFYNNEISEKSEIFDDQFSVERPDGSNFTLKIRSTKLEDSAMYFCASSADYKQYFGPGTRLTVT.

CDR3 sequence (DNA): TGCAGCGTTGATTTGGAGACCCAGTACTTC. This translates into CSVDLETQYF. J is TRBJ2-5 and V is TRBV29-1; D not resolved. V was cut by 3 bases and J by 5 bases, with 4 bases left in between. The CDR3 spans 10 residues. In germline, CDR1 is SQVTM, CDR2 ANQGSEA.

V is TRBV15 and J is TRBJ1-5; possible D gene TRBD1, 5 bases. V shed 3 bases and J shed 11 bases, with 11 bases lying between them. The CDR3 consists of 12 residues. CDR1 and CDR2 from the germline V gene are LNHNV and YYDKDF (reference sequence). Here the CDR3 DNA reads TGTGCCACCAGCAGGCAGGGATTGGCCCAGCATTTT. It encodes CATSRQGLAQHF.

This clonotype occurred many times. V and J are TRBV19 and TRBJ1-2, with 7 bases that match TRBD1. Germline V CDR1 and CDR2: LNHDA, SQIVND (reference sequence). V was pared by 4 bases and J by 2 bases, with 4 bases of the junction left unmatched. The CDR3 loop spans 14 amino acids. The DNA for the CDR3 is TGTGCCAGTAGTACCTTGGACAGGAACTATGGCTACACCTTC. Its translation is CASSTLDRNYGYTF.

This clonotype was picked up a small number of times. The V and J genes are TRBV2 and TRBJ2-7; D might be TRBD1 (7 bases). Per germline, CDR1 SNHLY and CDR2 FYNNEI. The V and J ends lost 7 bases and 4 bases respectively, with 17 bases between them. The CDR3 extends over 14 amino acids. For the CDR3, the DNA is TGTGCCAGCACCCGAGCCCCAGGGGGGTACGAGCAGTACTTC. Its translation is CASTRAPGGYEQYF.

The chain links TRBV19 to TRBJ1-5; D is perhaps TRBD1 (5 bases). The germline CDR1 and CDR2 sequences are LNHDA and SQIVND (reference sequence). This CDR3 region has 15 residues. V was clipped by 6 bases and J by 3 bases, with 15 bases between them. The CDR3 loop reads CASRPNRFYNQPQHF. The CDR3 region has the DNA TGTGCCAGTAGGCCTAACAGGTTTTACAATCAGCCCCAGCATTTT.

This clonotype was counted a few times. The chain links TRBV27 to TRBJ2-2; TRBD1 matches 10 bases. With 1 base clipped from V and 3 bases from J, the junction kept 5 bases outside the gene matches. Germline CDR1 reads MNHEY; CDR2 reads SMNVEV (reference sequence). The CDR3 runs 17 residues. CDR3 in amino acids: CASSLLGTGVYTGELFF. CDR3 bases: TGTGCCAGCAGTTTATTAGGGACAGGGGTTTACACCGGGGAGCTGTTTTTT.

This clonotype was found many times. The V call is TRBV12-3 or TRBV12-4, the J call TRBJ1-4; 11 bases agree with TRBD1. The J segment lost 5 bases and the V segment lost 5 bases, leaving 4 bases of the junction unmatched. The CDR3 extends over 15 amino acids. In DNA form, the CDR3 reads TGTGCCAGCAGTCTGGACAGGGGGCGGAATGAAAAACTGTTTTTT. This sequence encodes CASSLDRGRNEKLFF.

This clonotype was picked up many times. J is TRBJ2-7 and V is TRBV13; the match to TRBD1 covers 9 bases. The CDR3 loop spans 15 amino acids. V lost 3 bases to trimming and J lost 5 bases; unmatched junction nucleotides: 8. From germline, CDR1 is PRHDT and CDR2 FYEKMQ (reference sequence). Here the CDR3 DNA reads TGTGCCAGCAGCTTCGGGGACAGGGAGGTCGACGAGCAGTACTTC. Its translation is CASSFGDREVDEQYF.

The chain couples TRBV27 to TRBJ2-4, with D perhaps matching TRBD1 (6 bases). The germline gives CDR1 MNHEY, CDR2 SMNVEV (reference sequence). V lost 5 bases to trimming and J lost 8 bases, with 25 bases between them. The CDR3 extends over 17 amino acids. CDR3 protein: CASSPPSRAGTKDIQYF. In DNA, the CDR3 is TGTGCCAGCAGTCCCCCCTCCCGCGCCGGGACAAAGGACATTCAGTACTTC.

This clonotype has ten or more counts. The rearrangement uses TRBV30 and TRBJ1-1, with D tentatively TRBD1 (6 bases). There are 14 residues in the CDR3. V lost 3 bases and J lost 1, with 12 bases in between. The germline V gene has CDR1 GTSNPN and CDR2 SVGIG (reference sequence). The CDR3, as DNA: TGTGCCTGGAGCCTCTGGGGGCCGAACACTGAAGCTTTCTTT. Translating gives CAWSLWGPNTEAFF.

There are many counts of this clonotype. This chain links TRBV28 with TRBJ2-5; D might be TRBD1 (6 bases). The germline V and J ends were trimmed by 4 bases and 5 bases, with 11 bases remaining between them. The CDR3 runs to 13 residues. CDR1 and CDR2 from the germline V gene are MDHEN and SYDVKM. The CDR3 DNA follows: TGTGCCAGCAGTTGGGGGCAGTTCGAGACCCAGTACTTC. Its protein is CASSWGQFETQYF.

This clonotype was seen many times. The V call is TRBV6-1, the J call TRBJ2-7; TRBD2 might be the D (5 bases). CDR3 size: 15 residues. The germline CDR1 and CDR2 sequences are MNHNS and SASEGT. V lost 6 bases and J 3 bases, leaving 18 bases between the germline ends. The CDR3 here is CASRPRRGTGYEQYF. The CDR3 DNA reads as TGTGCCAGCAGGCCCCGACGGGGAACCGGCTACGAGCAGTACTTC.